This note documents a single TCR beta chain sequence. Its antigen target is currently unknown. One base away there is no much larger clone; base qualities are not given. Sequencing was performed on an Illumina HiSeq 2500. Quantitative 5'-RACE with molecular barcodes was used to prepare TCR beta libraries. Per the authors' processing: A new computational method based on a probabilistic model of VDJ rearrangement was used to identify disease-linked TCR variants. Using fastp at Q25 and MiXCR, TCRdb reprocessed the public reads and kept productive beta chains. Entries are consolidated by CDR3 protein sequence, retaining the most common genes and DNA. TCRdb assigned the V and J calls; the authors' analysis was not used. The sample has roughly 260,000 distinct CDR3 sequences on record, over 15% of them singletons. The ten top clones hold roughly 7.4% of the sample. V is clipped by 3 bases and J by 1 base, and the sequence between their germline boundaries is 12 bases long. Including the terminal cysteine and phenylalanine, the CDR3 comprises 15 residues. Here the CDR3 DNA is all that survives: 45 bases in frame from base 1. The germline V gene (reference sequence) supplies CDR1 LNHDA and CDR2 SQIVND.

The data stem from a study of CD8 T cells in ankylosing spondylitis (dated by TCRdb to the late 2010s). Looking at the study overall: The study profiled T cell receptor beta repertoires in healthy donors and ankylosing spondylitis patients to find disease-linked TCR variants. Peripheral blood samples were taken, and synovial fluid was additionally collected from ankylosing spondylitis patients. The full study cohort was made up of 25 to 30 ankylosing spondylitis patients and 108 healthy donors.

The paper as a whole reports these results and caveats: Significant enrichment of the disease-linked clones was reported in matched synovial fluid samples from ankylosing spondylitis patients. In peripheral blood, the disease-linked clones were found at relatively low frequencies and had a CD8+ phenotype. Some TCR beta motif variants had previously been reported in synovial fluid and blood of reactive arthritis patients, which suggested common disease-initiation mechanisms. A TCR beta motif of several highly homologous amino acid variants appeared characteristic of blood from ankylosing spondylitis patients.

This receptor was identified in a male donor with ankylosing spondylitis or in good health (not recorded which). The specimen was blood, either unsorted or a sorted T cell fraction (not recorded which). Rearrangement joined TRBV19 to TRBJ1-1; no D segment can be confidently identified. The sequence in DNA is TGTGCCAGTAGTATCAGGAGGGCACCGAACACTGAAGCTTTCTTT. This sequence encodes CASSIRRAPNTEAFF. Reference TRBV19 and TRBJ1-1 genes cover what lies past the CDR3, so the full variable domain is DGGITQSPKYLFRKEGQNVTLSCEQNLNHDAMYWYRQDPGQGLRLIYYSQIVNDFQKGDIAEGYSVSREKKESFPLTVTSAQKNPTAFYLCASSIRRAPNTEAFFGQGTRLTVV.